Sequencing of this TCR beta chain was carried out in a study of T cell responses to AZD1222 COVID-19 vaccine. The CDR3 has 17 residues. Germline loops: CDR1 LGHNA, CDR2 YNFKEQ. The V segment lost 1 base and the J segment 6 bases; nucleotides outside the gene matches: 7. Assay: immunoSEQ multiplex PCR; the TCRdb copy retains only in-frame clones and omits some. The sample yields 150,000 or so clones, approximately 91% seen once. This sample comprised peripheral blood, obtained 28 days after the second AZD1222 dose. This clonotype was obtained from an adult who received the AZD1222 COVID-19 vaccine. This chain uses TRBV4-2 with TRBJ2-2; 11 nucleotides match TRBD2. CDR3 bases: TGTGCCAGCAGCCAAGGACTAGCGGGGATCGGGGCCGGGGAGCTGTTTTTT. Translated: CASSQGLAGIGAGELFF.